One sample yielded the 23 T cell receptor beta chains listed below, sequenced in a study of Graves' ophthalmopathy and Graves' hyperthyroidism. Amplification targeted the TCR beta CDR3 regions, with RNA transcripts as the source material. An initial RT-PCR round employing HTBI primers preceded a second-round multiplex PCR. TCRdb recomputed calls from the multiplex PCR reads with MiXCR, one row per CDR3 protein. The sample consists of about 340,000 distinct CDR3 sequences, roughly 15% of them appearing once. Sequencing was carried out using peripheral blood. The receptors here all came from an adult man with Graves' ophthalmopathy.

This clonotype was picked up many times. The V call is TRBV6-5, the J call TRBJ1-6; D is undetermined. CDR3 length: 11 amino acids. The germline gives CDR1 MNHEY, CDR2 SVGAGI. Trimming removed 0 bases at V and 10 bases at J, with 1 base between. CDR3 DNA sequence: TGTGCCAGCAGTTACTCGTCACCCCTCCACTTT. This translates into CASSYSSPLHF.

The table lists this clonotype with many counts. The chain has TRBV6-2 or TRBV6-3 and TRBJ1-2; D perhaps matches TRBD1 (5 bases). The germline CDR1 and CDR2 sequences are MNHEY and SVGEGT. The CDR3 covers 14 residues. V was clipped by 7 bases and J by 8 bases, with 20 bases between them. CDR3 in DNA: TGTGCCAGCAAGCCTACTGGGGCTGGTGGAGGCTACACCTTC. Amino acids: CASKPTGAGGGYTF.

This clonotype was counted between two and nine times. The chain uses TRBV3-1 and TRBJ2-7, with D possibly TRBD2 on 5 matching bases. Germline V lookup: CDR1 LGHDT, CDR2 YNNKEL (reference sequence). Trimming took 0 bases from V and 0 from J, leaving 12 bases between them. This CDR3 spans 16 amino acids. The CDR3 region is CASSQDLVGGSYEQYF. Written as DNA, the CDR3 is TGTGCCAGCAGCCAAGATCTGGTCGGAGGCTCCTACGAGCAGTACTTC.

This clonotype was counted many times. The chain is built from TRBV11-2 and TRBJ2-5; 15 bases agree with TRBD2. CDR3 length: 17 residues. The V gene's germline CDR1 is SGHAT and CDR2 FQNNGV. The ends lost 5 bases at V and 4 bases at J; junction bases unmatched: 8. CDR3 DNA: TGTGCCAGCAGCCGGACTAGCGGGGGGGCCTTGGGAGAGACCCAGTACTTC. Residues: CASSRTSGGALGETQYF.

The chain links TRBV7-9 to TRBJ1-3; D gene unclear. The germline V and J ends were trimmed by 5 bases and 0 bases, with 11 bases remaining between them. The CDR3 has 15 amino acids. Per the germline V gene, CDR1 is SEHNR and CDR2 is FQNEAQ (reference sequence). CDR3 protein: CASSPPDGSGNTIYF. The CDR3 DNA follows: TGTGCCAGCAGCCCCCCCGACGGCTCTGGAAACACCATATATTTT.

This clonotype was seen repeatedly, ten times or more. The chain joins TRBV5-1 to TRBJ2-7; possibly TRBD1 for D (6 bases). The CDR3 contains 15 residues. CDR1 is SGHRS and CDR2 is YFSETQ in the germline V gene. The germline V and J ends were trimmed by 2 bases and 2 bases, with 14 bases remaining between them. DNA for the CDR3: TGCGCCAGCAGCTTAAACAGGGAGAACGCCTACGAGCAGTACTTC. Amino acids: CASSLNRENAYEQYF. The complete variable domain, with remaining parts taken from reference TRBV5-1 and TRBJ2-7, reads KAGVTQTPRYLIKTRGQQVTLSCSPISGHRSVSWYQQTPGQGLQFLFEYFSETQRNKGNFPGRFSGRQFSNSRSEMNVSTLELGDSALYLCASSLNRENAYEQYFGPGTRLTVT.

This clonotype was detected ten times or more. The rearrangement joins TRBV7-8 to TRBJ2-2, with D hard to call. CDR1 and CDR2 (germline): SGHVS, FQNEAQ. Trimming shortened V by 5 bases and J by 6 bases, and 7 bases separated the two germline ends. The CDR3 totals 12 residues. In DNA form, the CDR3 reads TGTGCCAGCAGCGCCGTCCCCGGGGAGCTGTTTTTT. It specifies CASSAVPGELFF.

The sample holds many counts of this clonotype. The rearrangement uses TRBV12-3 or TRBV12-4 and TRBJ1-2; D remains unclear. CDR3 length: 13 amino acids. The V and J ends lost 4 bases and 6 bases respectively, with 12 bases between them. The CDR3 nucleotides read TGTGCCAGCAGTTATGGTTACGGGGATGGCTACACCTTC. Its protein is CASSYGYGDGYTF.

This clonotype was counted many times. The chain employs TRBV6-5 and TRBJ2-2; 10 bases line up with TRBD1. The CDR3 has 17 residues. V shed 4 bases and J 3 bases; nucleotides not matched to a gene: 8. CDR1 and CDR2 from the germline V gene are MNHEY and SVGAGI. CDR3 loop: CASSSKGTGDDTGELFF. CDR3 sequence (DNA): TGTGCCAGCAGTTCCAAGGGGACAGGGGATGACACCGGGGAGCTGTTTTTT.

This clonotype came up once. This rearrangement joins TRBV12-5 to TRBJ2-7, with D unclear. This CDR3 is built from 15 residues. V was shortened by 6 bases and J by 4 bases, with 19 bases between the two germline ends. Per the germline V gene, CDR1 is LGHNT and CDR2 is FRNRAP. The CDR3, as DNA: TGTGCTAGTGGGAACAGCCTGTCTAGATCATACGAGCAGTACTTC. Translated, it gives CASGNSLSRSYEQYF.

This clonotype occurred many times. The V call is TRBV12-3 or TRBV12-4, the J call TRBJ1-5; D is perhaps TRBD1 (5 bases). This CDR3 has 15 amino acids. V dropped 5 bases and J dropped 4 bases, with 15 bases sitting between them. The CDR3 DNA is TGTGCCAGCAGTCAAGACAGCCAAACTAATCAGCCCCAGCATTTT. It translates to CASSQDSQTNQPQHF.

The CDR3: CASSERRVGYTF. CDR3 nucleotide sequence: TGTGCCAGCAGTGAGAGAAGGGTTGGCTACACCTTC. The genes are TRBV6-1 and TRBJ1-2; D not certain. This CDR3 has 12 amino acids. Looked up from germline, CDR1 is MNHNS and CDR2 is SASEGT. V was cut by 3 bases and J by 7 bases, with 9 bases left in between.

This clonotype was seen at least ten times. The chain uses TRBV5-1 and TRBJ1-6; D gene uncertain. Germline V gives CDR1 SGHRS, CDR2 YFSETQ. The V end was cut by 2 bases, the J end by 9 bases, with 12 bases between. The CDR3 extends over 14 amino acids. This CDR3 reads CASSFGQPSSPLHF. CDR3 nucleotides: TGCGCCAGCAGCTTTGGGCAACCCTCTTCACCCCTCCACTTT.

This clonotype was seen repeatedly, ten times or more. This chain uses TRBV6-5 with TRBJ2-7; 10 bases line up with TRBD1. From germline, CDR1 is MNHEY and CDR2 SVGAGI. The length of the CDR3 is 14 residues. Germline trimming cut 6 bases from V and 6 bases from J; bases unmatched to any gene: 8. CDR3 coding DNA: TGTGCCAGCAGCCCGGGACAGGGGATTGGCGAGCAGTACTTC. Protein sequence: CASSPGQGIGEQYF.

This clonotype has more than one count but fewer than ten. One base away lies a much larger clone, so this may be a sequencing read error. This chain uses TRBV4-2 with TRBJ1-1; 7 bases are a match to TRBD1. CDR1 and CDR2 from the germline V gene are LGHNA and YNFKEQ. Germline trimming cut 4 bases from V and 4 bases from J; bases unmatched to any gene: 12. The CDR3 is 16 residues long. CDR3 region: CASSPHPGQQSTEAFF. DNA of the CDR3: TGTGCCAGCAGCCCACATCCGGGACAGCAGAGCACTGAAGCTTTCTTT.

In this sample, this clonotype turned up many times. The rearrangement uses TRBV20-1 and TRBJ2-2, with no clear D. With 4 bases removed from V and 2 bases from J, the gap between germline ends came to 8 bases. This CDR3 contains 13 residues. Germline-derived CDR1 and CDR2 are DFQATT and SNEGSKA (reference sequence). The CDR3 loop is CSAKAGNTGELFF. The CDR3 DNA is TGCAGTGCTAAGGCTGGAAACACCGGGGAGCTGTTTTTT.

This clonotype has a count of ten or more. This chain uses TRBV7-9 with TRBJ1-5; D uncertain. The germline V gene has CDR1 SEHNR and CDR2 FQNEAQ (reference sequence). Deletions cut 5 bases from V and 4 bases from J, with 6 bases between. The CDR3 loop spans 12 amino acids. The CDR3 DNA reads as TGTGCCAGCAGCAACACGAATCAGCCCCAGCATTTT. Its protein is CASSNTNQPQHF.

The V call is TRBV11-2, the J call TRBJ2-5; 7 bases map to TRBD2. The CDR3 loop spans 14 amino acids. The germline CDR1 and CDR2 sequences are SGHAT and FQNNGV. V lost 5 bases to trimming and J lost 6 bases; unmatched junction nucleotides: 9. The CDR3 protein is CASSPLDGGKTQYF. The CDR3 DNA is TGTGCCAGCAGCCCCCTTGACGGGGGGAAGACCCAGTACTTC.

This clonotype was recorded many times. The chain has TRBV12-3 or TRBV12-4 and TRBJ2-7; either TRBD1 or TRBD2 may fit D (5 bases each). V was trimmed by 5 bases and J by 0 bases, leaving 14 bases between them. This CDR3 has 15 residues. The CDR3 here is CASSPGTVGSYEQYF. The CDR3 region has the DNA TGTGCCAGCAGTCCAGGGACGGTGGGCTCCTACGAGCAGTACTTC.

This clonotype was detected ten times or more. The genes are TRBV10-3 and TRBJ2-7; 9 nucleotides line up with TRBD1. This CDR3 has 14 residues. Looked up from germline, CDR1 is ENHRY and CDR2 is SYGVKD. Germline trimming cut 6 bases from V and 5 bases from J; bases unmatched to any gene: 8. The CDR3 loop is CAIRARDRADEQYF. The CDR3 DNA reads TGTGCCATCAGGGCCCGGGACAGGGCTGACGAGCAGTACTTC.

This clonotype was counted many times. The chain combines TRBV7-2 with TRBJ2-7; a weak D match, TRBD2 (6 bases). The germline V and J ends were trimmed by 4 bases and 2 bases, with 15 bases remaining between them. The CDR3 length is 15 residues. Looked up from germline, CDR1 is SGHTA and CDR2 is FQGNSA. CDR3 sequence: CASSSPWGDPYEQYF. The CDR3 nucleotides read TGTGCCAGCAGCTCCCCATGGGGGGATCCCTACGAGCAGTACTTC.

This clonotype has a count of ten or more. CDR3 nucleotides: TGCAGTGCCCTTGGACGGGCAAGCTCCTACGAGCAGTACTTC. Translating it yields CSALGRASSYEQYF. The chain links TRBV20-1 to TRBJ2-7; D unclear. This CDR3 region has 14 residues. The germline V gene has CDR1 DFQATT and CDR2 SNEGSKA (reference sequence). Trimming removed 6 bases at V and 0 bases at J, with 15 bases between.

This clonotype was seen ten or more times. The rearrangement links TRBV28 to TRBJ2-7; D gene unclear. V was cut by 1 base and J by 1 base, with 8 bases left in between. CDR1 and CDR2 from the germline V gene are MDHEN and SYDVKM. CDR3 length: 14 amino acids. The DNA of the CDR3 is TGTGCCAGCAGTTTATCGGGCAAGTCCTACGAGCAGTACTTC. Translated: CASSLSGKSYEQYF.